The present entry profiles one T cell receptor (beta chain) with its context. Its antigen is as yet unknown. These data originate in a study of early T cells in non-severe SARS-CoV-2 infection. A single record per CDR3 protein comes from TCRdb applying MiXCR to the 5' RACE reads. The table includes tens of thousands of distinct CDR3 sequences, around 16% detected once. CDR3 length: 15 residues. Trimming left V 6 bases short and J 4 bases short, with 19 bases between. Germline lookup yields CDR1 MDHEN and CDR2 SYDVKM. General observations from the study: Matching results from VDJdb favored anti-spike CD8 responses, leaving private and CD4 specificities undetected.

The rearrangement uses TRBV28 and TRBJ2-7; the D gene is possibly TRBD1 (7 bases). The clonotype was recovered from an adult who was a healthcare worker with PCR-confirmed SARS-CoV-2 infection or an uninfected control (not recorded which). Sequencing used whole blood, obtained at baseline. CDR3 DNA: TGTGCCAGCAGCCCCCAAGCGGAGGGGGCGTACGAGCAGTACTTC. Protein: CASSPQAEGAYEQYF.